These T cell receptor beta chains were read from a single sample in a study of graft-versus-host responses after intestinal transplantation. For these receptors, no antigen is known. Produced via immunoSEQ multiplex PCR; TCRdb's table is partial and in-frame only. The table shows over 100,000 clones, with over 80% occurring only once. The source was unstimulated CD4+ T cells sorted from spleen or lymph node cells, collected before intestinal transplant. Receptor source: a human donor who received an intestinal transplant. CDR3s include the opening cysteine and the closing phenylalanine or tryptophan.

v_call | cdr3_aa
TRBV9 | CASSVEAGAGLNTIYF
TRBV30 | CAWRGTGSYEQYF
TRBV19 | CASSVRGGANVLTF
TRBV5-1 | CASSFRLAGPQETQYF
TRBV5-1 | CASRTEGSAYEQFF
TRBV7-8 | CASSTPGTRSDTQYF
TRBV19 | CASSLKGQGAYEQYF
TRBV2 | CASSEASGSIGRNTGELFF
TRBV27 | CASSSGSYEQYF
TRBV29-1 | CSASQAGAGADTQYF
TRBV5-6 | CASERLAGSQPAYEQYF
TRBV18 | CASSPVEKYQPQHF
TRBV2 | CASSVPGLADSTDTQYF
TRBV5-1 | CASSLWIAYEQYF
TRBV15 | CATSRPLGEAFF
TRBV10-3 | CATEPGQGAMTIYF
TRBV11-2 | CASSLVGGGADTQYF
TRBV9 | CASSPEGRESDEQFF
TRBV11-1 | CASSPDLQETQYF
TRBV21-1 | CASSLIGTSVSYEQYF
TRBV6-1 | CASSDVWAGTEAFF
TRBV20-1 | CSARGDGKAFF
TRBV6-5 | CASSYSTGTYGYTF
TRBV5-4 | CASSLDPSLNIQYF
TRBV7-9 | CASSPRTRTVTEAFF
TRBV28 | CASILQGVPGNTIYF
TRBV18 | CASSPPDRVRTEAFF
TRBV4-2 | CASSQGVGREIRQYF
TRBV27 | CASAFLGQPYEQYF
TRBV6-5 | CASSDFYEQYF
TRBV27 | CASSLSAYGYTF
TRBV2 | CASNSQPEAFF
TRBV5-1 | CASSLAMETQYF
TRBV30 | CAWRPDIRNYGYTF
TRBV27 | CASSFQVNYEQYF
TRBV7-3 | CASSLYLTKKGETQYF
TRBV6-1 | CASGRTATFYTEAFF